These T cell receptor beta chains were read from a single sample in a study of tumor-infiltrating lymphocytes in oesophageal squamous cell carcinoma. TCRdb processed the PCR reads anew with MiXCR; each CDR3 protein has one entry. The sample records over 10,000 distinct CDR3 sequences, around 56% being singletons. Sequenced sample: blood. All receptors come from a female donor with esophageal squamous cell carcinoma. The CDR3 runs from the conserved cysteine through the conserved F or W. A D gene is named only where the DNA matches it firmly. Rows give clone size only sometimes, using once, few, many, or a class for an expanded clone.

clone size: .; J gene: TRBJ2-3; V gene: TRBV7-3; D gene: .; CDR3 DNA: TGTGCCAGCAGCTCCAACAGGGACACAGATACGCAGTATTTT; CDR3 protein: CASSSNRDTDTQYF
clone size: .; J gene: TRBJ2-7; V gene: TRBV6-1; D gene: TRBD1; CDR3 DNA: TGTGCCAGCAGTGAATCCGGGACAGGGGGTTACGAGCAGTACTTC; CDR3 protein: CASSESGTGGYEQYF
clone size: few; J gene: TRBJ2-5; V gene: TRBV7-4; D gene: TRBD2; CDR3 DNA: TGTGCCAGCAGCGAAGGGGGACTAGCGAAGACCCAGTACTTC; CDR3 protein: CASSEGGLAKTQYF
clone size: few; J gene: TRBJ2-7; V gene: TRBV19; D gene: TRBD1; CDR3 DNA: TGTGCCACCAAGGGGACAGGGACCTACGAGCAGTACTTC; CDR3 protein: CATKGTGTYEQYF
clone size: many; J gene: TRBJ2-2; V gene: TRBV12-3/TRBV12-4; D gene: TRBD1; CDR3 DNA: TGTGCCAGCAGTCGACCGGGACAGGGGACCGGGGAGCTGTTTTTT; CDR3 protein: CASSRPGQGTGELFF
clone size: many; J gene: TRBJ1-1; V gene: TRBV12-2; D gene: .; CDR3 DNA: TGTGCAAGTCGCTTAGCGCCGGACTTAGGCACTGAAGCTTTCTTT; CDR3 protein: CASRLAPDLGTEAFF
clone size: few; J gene: TRBJ2-7; V gene: TRBV7-2; D gene: TRBD2; CDR3 DNA: TGTGCCAGCAGCTCAACAAGCGGGAGATACGACGAGCAGTACTTC; CDR3 protein: CASSSTSGRYDEQYF
clone size: many; J gene: TRBJ2-7; V gene: TRBV5-5; D gene: TRBD2; CDR3 DNA: TGTGCCAGCAGCTTGGGGCTAGCGGTCTACAATGAGCAGTACTTC; CDR3 protein: CASSLGLAVYNEQYF
clone size: .; J gene: TRBJ2-1; V gene: TRBV7-3; D gene: TRBD2; CDR3 DNA: TGTGCCAGCAGCTTAACGGGAGGGGACAATGAGCAGTTCTTC; CDR3 protein: CASSLTGGDNEQFF
clone size: .; J gene: TRBJ2-7; V gene: TRBV6-5; D gene: .; CDR3 DNA: TGTGCCATCGCCGCTGGGAGCTCCTACGAGCAGTACTTC; CDR3 protein: CAIAAGSSYEQYF
clone size: .; J gene: TRBJ2-7; V gene: TRBV7-2; D gene: .; CDR3 DNA: TGTGCCAGCAGCTCCAAGGGCGGGCATGAGCAGTACTTC; CDR3 protein: CASSSKGGHEQYF
clone size: .; J gene: TRBJ2-1; V gene: TRBV7-2; D gene: .; CDR3 DNA: TGTGCCAGCAGCCTGCGGACAGCGAATGAGCAGTTCTTC; CDR3 protein: CASSLRTANEQFF
clone size: few; J gene: TRBJ2-3; V gene: TRBV2; D gene: .; CDR3 DNA: TGTGCCAGCAGTGTTCTAGGAGGTGGCACAGATACGCAGTATTTT; CDR3 protein: CASSVLGGGTDTQYF
clone size: .; J gene: TRBJ1-1; V gene: TRBV7-6; D gene: .; CDR3 DNA: TGTGCCAGCAGCTTAGCGGGGGCGAAAACTGAAGCTTTCTTT; CDR3 protein: CASSLAGAKTEAFF
clone size: medium-sized; J gene: TRBJ2-5; V gene: TRBV7-3; D gene: TRBD2; CDR3 DNA: TGTGCCAGCAGCTTCACGGGAGGGGCCTACAATGAGCAGTACTTC; CDR3 protein: CASSFTGGAYNEQYF
clone size: .; J gene: TRBJ2-3; V gene: TRBV5-3; D gene: TRBD2; CDR3 DNA: TGCGCCAGCAGCTTGAAGCTAGCGGGAGGCACAGATACGCAGTATTTT; CDR3 protein: CASSLKLAGGTDTQYF
clone size: few; J gene: TRBJ2-1; V gene: TRBV7-9; D gene: .; CDR3 DNA: TGTGCCAGCACCGAACCCCATTACAATGAGCAGTTCTTC; CDR3 protein: CASTEPHYNEQFF
clone size: .; J gene: TRBJ2-3; V gene: TRBV7-3; D gene: .; CDR3 DNA: TGTGCCAGCAGCTTTTCGGGGTTGGATACGCAGTATTTT; CDR3 protein: CASSFSGLDTQYF